These T cell receptor beta chains were read from a single sample in a study of blood T cell repertoires in COVID-19. Sequenced by immunoSEQ multiplex PCR; TCRdb stores in-frame clones only, minus some. The sample contains more than 200,000 clones, around 86% of which appear only once. The specimen was PBMCs or T cells enriched from blood (not recorded which). These TCRs come from a man aged 35 to 55 who had recovered from COVID-19. Both conserved end residues are part of each CDR3. D genes are given only for firm matches. Size is omitted from some rows. Given values are once, few, many or a class for expanded clones.

TRBJ1-1,many,-,TRBV27,TGTGCCAGCAGAGGGGTCGGGAACACTGAAGCTTTCTTT,CASRGVGNTEAFF
TRBJ2-1,-,TRBD1,TRBV29-1,TGCAGCGTTGATAACACAGGGGGGTACAATGAGCAGTTCTTC,CSVDNTGGYNEQFF
TRBJ2-7,-,-,TRBV7-6,TGTGCCAGCAGCTTGGAGCGTCAGAGCTCCTACGAGCAGTACTTC,CASSLERQSSYEQYF
TRBJ1-1,-,TRBD1,TRBV18,TGTGCCAGCTCACTCAAGACAGGGCACGCTGAAGCTTTCTTT,CASSLKTGHAEAFF
TRBJ2-1,-,TRBD1,TRBV19,TGTGCCAGTAGTCCCCGGGACAGCTATTTTAATGAGCAGTTCTTC,CASSPRDSYFNEQFF
TRBJ1-6,-,-,TRBV7-8,TGTGCCAGCAGCTTTGAGGCTTCACCCCTCCACTTT,CASSFEASPLHF
TRBJ2-1,-,-,TRBV11-2,TGTGCCAGCAGCTCCCTGTCGGGACAAAATGAGCAGTTCTTC,CASSSLSGQNEQFF
TRBJ1-1,-,-,TRBV9,TGTGCCAGCAGCGGGCCTGAGGGCGCCGGTACTGAAGCTTTCTTT,CASSGPEGAGTEAFF
TRBJ2-1,-,TRBD2,TRBV15,TGTGCCACCAGCAGAGGGACTAGCGGGGGTTACAATGAGCAGTTCTTC,CATSRGTSGGYNEQFF
TRBJ2-1,-,TRBD1,TRBV24-1,TGTGCCACCACTTCGGGGACAGGACCATACAATGAGCAGTTCTTC,CATTSGTGPYNEQFF
TRBJ2-5,-,-,TRBV11-2,TGTGCCAGCAGCTCCCAGACGGGGTACCAAGAGACCCAGTACTTC,CASSSQTGYQETQYF
TRBJ1-3,-,-,TRBV6-1,TGTGCCAGCAGTGAGGGCATAAGCTCTGGAAACACCATATATTTT,CASSEGISSGNTIYF
TRBJ2-5,-,TRBD2,TRBV28,TGTGCCAGCCGTTGGGCGGGGGGCCCCCTCGGGGGAACCCAGTACTTC,CASRWAGGPLGGTQYF
TRBJ2-7,once,TRBD1,TRBV13,TGTGCCAGAATGGGACAGGGTGGTTACGAGCAGTACTTC,CARMGQGGYEQYF
TRBJ2-7,-,TRBD2,TRBV14,TGTGCCAGCCGAATGGCGGGAGGGCACGAGCAGTACTTC,CASRMAGGHEQYF
TRBJ2-5,-,-,TRBV11-3,TGTGCCAGCAGCTCAAGGGCAGGGCCACAAGAGACCCAGTACTTC,CASSSRAGPQETQYF
TRBJ2-1,-,TRBD2,TRBV11-2,TGTGCCAGCAGCCCCCTAGCGGGAGGCCACAATGAGCAGTTCTTC,CASSPLAGGHNEQFF
TRBJ1-5,-,TRBD1,TRBV27,TGTGCCAGCAGCCCGGACAGGGGGCCTGATAGCAATCAGCCCCAGCATTTT,CASSPDRGPDSNQPQHF
TRBJ2-5,-,TRBD2,TRBV25-1,TGTGCCAGCAGTGATCCGAGCGGGGCCCCAGGGACCCAGTACTTC,CASSDPSGAPGTQYF
TRBJ2-2,-,TRBD1,TRBV18,TGTGCCAGCTCACCATTTCAGCCGGGACAGGGAACGAACACCGGGGAGCTGTTTTTT,CASSPFQPGQGTNTGELFF
TRBJ1-5,few,-,TRBV2,TGTGCCAGCAAAGGGGGGGGCTGGAATCAGCCCCAGCATTTT,CASKGGGWNQPQHF
TRBJ2-1,-,TRBD2,TRBV19,TGTGCCAGTAGTATCGGCGGGGGAGTGTTCTCCTACAATGAGCAGTTCTTC,CASSIGGGVFSYNEQFF
TRBJ2-5,-,-,TRBV7-2,TGTGCCAGCAGCTTTCAGGGTGGGCACGAGACCCAGTACTTC,CASSFQGGHETQYF
TRBJ1-3,-,TRBD1,TRBV4-2,TGTGCCAGCAGCCGAGGGACAGGGGGAAACACCATATATTTT,CASSRGTGGNTIYF
TRBJ2-6,few,-,TRBV3-1/TRBV3-2,TGTGCCAGCAGCCATGATCAGACAGTCTCTGGGGCCAACGTCCTGACTTTC,CASSHDQTVSGANVLTF
TRBJ1-5,once,-,TRBV10-3,TGTGCCATCAGTGACAGTGATCAGCCCCAGCATTTT,CAISDSDQPQHF
TRBJ1-4,-,TRBD1,TRBV7-9,TGTGCCAGCAGCCCGGGACAGCTACCTGAAAAACTGTTTTTT,CASSPGQLPEKLFF
TRBJ1-5,-,-,TRBV10-1,TGCGCCAGCCGCGGACAGTGCCGCGGATGTCAGCCCCAGCATTTT,CASRGQCRGCQPQHF
TRBJ2-5,-,-,TRBV10-3,TGTGCCATCAGTGATCTCTTCCAGGGGACCCAGTACTTC,CAISDLFQGTQYF
TRBJ2-7,-,-,TRBV19,TGTGCCAGTAGCCACGATACGAGGAAGAGCTCCTACGAGCAGTACTTC,CASSHDTRKSSYEQYF
TRBJ2-5,-,-,TRBV15,TGTGCCACCCGGCGAGATCTCGGGGAGACCCAGTACTTC,CATRRDLGETQYF
TRBJ1-3,-,TRBD1,TRBV28,TGTGCCAGCACCGGGACAGGGGTCGAGATTTCTGGAAACACCATATATTTT,CASTGTGVEISGNTIYF
TRBJ1-3,-,TRBD1,TRBV19,TGTGCCAGCCGGCCAGGGACAGGGACTGGAAACACCATATATTTT,CASRPGTGTGNTIYF
TRBJ2-5,-,-,TRBV29-1,TGCAGCGGCGGACTGGCACTCGAGACCCAGTACTTC,CSGGLALETQYF
TRBJ2-7,-,TRBD2,TRBV10-3,TGTGCCATCAGTTACGGGACTAGCGGGAGGTACGAGCAGTACTTC,CAISYGTSGRYEQYF
TRBJ1-2,-,-,TRBV27,TGTGCCAGCAGTCGCGATCAGGGTTCTTATGGCTACACCTTC,CASSRDQGSYGYTF
TRBJ2-7,few,-,TRBV7-8,TGTGCCAGCAGCCTATACGAGCAGTACTTC,CASSLYEQYF
TRBJ2-7,few,-,TRBV12-3/TRBV12-4,TGTGCCAGCAGATATGAGGGAAACTACGAGCAGTACTTC,CASRYEGNYEQYF
TRBJ2-7,-,-,TRBV11-2,TGTGCCAGCTCCGGCGGGCGTTCTATGGGCGAGCAGTACTTC,CASSGGRSMGEQYF
TRBJ1-1,-,TRBD1,TRBV5-4,TGTGCCAGCACCACAGGGGGCGGTCAATACATTGAAGCTTTCTTT,CASTTGGGQYIEAFF
TRBJ1-2,-,-,TRBV20-1,TGCAGTGCTAGTCTGGAGGGCAACTATGGCTACACCTTC,CSASLEGNYGYTF
TRBJ2-7,-,TRBD2,TRBV19,TGTGCCAGCGGCCTCGGGACTAGCGGGATTCCCGAGCAGTACTTC,CASGLGTSGIPEQYF
TRBJ1-5,-,-,TRBV6-1,TGTGCCAGCAGTGAATCCGGGGGGATCCAGCCCCAGCATTTT,CASSESGGIQPQHF
TRBJ1-2,-,-,TRBV5-4,TGTGCCAGCAGCCTCGATCCGGGTGACTATGGCTACACCTTC,CASSLDPGDYGYTF
TRBJ2-1,-,-,TRBV28,TGTGCCAGCAGTACGGGACTTTACAATGAGCAGTTCTTC,CASSTGLYNEQFF
TRBJ1-5,-,TRBD1,TRBV2,TGTGCCAGCAGTGATCTGACAGGGAACAATCAGCCCCAGCATTTT,CASSDLTGNNQPQHF
TRBJ1-3,-,-,TRBV7-7,TGTGCCAGCAGCCCGGGATACTCTGGAAACACCATATATTTT,CASSPGYSGNTIYF
TRBJ2-1,-,TRBD2,TRBV6-1,TGTGCCAGCAGTGAAGGAAGCGGGAGCGACAATGAGCAGTTCTTC,CASSEGSGSDNEQFF